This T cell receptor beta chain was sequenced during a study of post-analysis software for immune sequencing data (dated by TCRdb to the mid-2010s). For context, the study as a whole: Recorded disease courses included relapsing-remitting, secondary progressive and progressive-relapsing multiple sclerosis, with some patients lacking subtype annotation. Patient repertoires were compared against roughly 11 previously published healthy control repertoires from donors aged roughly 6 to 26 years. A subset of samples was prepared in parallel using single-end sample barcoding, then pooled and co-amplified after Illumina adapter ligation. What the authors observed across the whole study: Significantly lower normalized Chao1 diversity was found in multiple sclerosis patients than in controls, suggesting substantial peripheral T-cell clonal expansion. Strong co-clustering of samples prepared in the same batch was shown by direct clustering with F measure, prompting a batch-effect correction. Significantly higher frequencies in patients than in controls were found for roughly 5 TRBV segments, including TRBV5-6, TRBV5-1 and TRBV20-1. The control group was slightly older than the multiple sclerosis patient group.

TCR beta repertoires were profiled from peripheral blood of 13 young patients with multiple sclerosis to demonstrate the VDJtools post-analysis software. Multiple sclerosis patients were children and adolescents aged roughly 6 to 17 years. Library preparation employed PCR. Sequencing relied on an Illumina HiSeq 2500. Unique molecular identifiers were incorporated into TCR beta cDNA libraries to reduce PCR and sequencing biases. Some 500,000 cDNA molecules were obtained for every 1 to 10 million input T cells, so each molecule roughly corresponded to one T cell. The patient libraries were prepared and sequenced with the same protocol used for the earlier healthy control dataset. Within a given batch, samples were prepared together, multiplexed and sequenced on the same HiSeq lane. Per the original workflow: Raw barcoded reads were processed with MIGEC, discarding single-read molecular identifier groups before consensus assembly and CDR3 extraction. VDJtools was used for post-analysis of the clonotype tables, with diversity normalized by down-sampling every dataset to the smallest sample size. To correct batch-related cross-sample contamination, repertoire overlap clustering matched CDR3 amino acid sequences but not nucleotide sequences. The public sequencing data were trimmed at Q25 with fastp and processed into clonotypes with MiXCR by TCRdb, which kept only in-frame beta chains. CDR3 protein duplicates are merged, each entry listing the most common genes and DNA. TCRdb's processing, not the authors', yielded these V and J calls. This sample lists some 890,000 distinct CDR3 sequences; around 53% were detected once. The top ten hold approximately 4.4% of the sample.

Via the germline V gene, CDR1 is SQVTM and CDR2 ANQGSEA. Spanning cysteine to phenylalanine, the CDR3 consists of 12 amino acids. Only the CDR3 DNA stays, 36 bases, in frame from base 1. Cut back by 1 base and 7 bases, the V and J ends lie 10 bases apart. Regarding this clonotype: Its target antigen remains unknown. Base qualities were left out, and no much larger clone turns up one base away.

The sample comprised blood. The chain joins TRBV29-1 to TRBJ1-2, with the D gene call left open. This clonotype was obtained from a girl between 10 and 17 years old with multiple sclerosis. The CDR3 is CSVEATVAGYTF. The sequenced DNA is TGCAGCGTTGAAGCCACAGTGGCTGGCTACACCTTC.